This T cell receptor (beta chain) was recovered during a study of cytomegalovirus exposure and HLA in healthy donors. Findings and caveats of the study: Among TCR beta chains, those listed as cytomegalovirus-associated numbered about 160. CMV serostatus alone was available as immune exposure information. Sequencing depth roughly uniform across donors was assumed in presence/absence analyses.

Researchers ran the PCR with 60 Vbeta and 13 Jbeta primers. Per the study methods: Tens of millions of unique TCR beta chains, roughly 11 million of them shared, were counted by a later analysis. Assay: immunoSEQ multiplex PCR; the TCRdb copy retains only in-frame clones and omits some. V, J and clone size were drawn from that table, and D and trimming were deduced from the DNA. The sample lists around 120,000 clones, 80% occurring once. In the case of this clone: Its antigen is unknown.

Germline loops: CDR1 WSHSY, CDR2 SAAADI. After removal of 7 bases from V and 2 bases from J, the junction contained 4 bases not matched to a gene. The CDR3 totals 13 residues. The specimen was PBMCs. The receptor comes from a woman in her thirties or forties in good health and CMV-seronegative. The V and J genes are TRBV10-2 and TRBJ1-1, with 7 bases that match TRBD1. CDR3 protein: CASMSGGNTEAFF. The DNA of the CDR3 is TGCGCCAGCATGTCAGGGGGAAACACTGAAGCTTTCTTT.